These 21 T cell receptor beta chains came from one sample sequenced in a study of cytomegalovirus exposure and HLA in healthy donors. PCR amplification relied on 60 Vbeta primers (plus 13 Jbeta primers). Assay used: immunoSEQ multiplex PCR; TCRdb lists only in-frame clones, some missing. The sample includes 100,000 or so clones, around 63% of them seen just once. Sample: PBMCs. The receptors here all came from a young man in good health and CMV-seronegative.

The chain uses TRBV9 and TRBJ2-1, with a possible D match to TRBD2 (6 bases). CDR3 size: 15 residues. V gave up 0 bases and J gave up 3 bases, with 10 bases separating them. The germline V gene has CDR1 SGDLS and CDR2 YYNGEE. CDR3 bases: TGTGCCAGCAGCGTAGCGGGAGATGGCTACAATGAGCAGTTCTTC. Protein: CASSVAGDGYNEQFF.

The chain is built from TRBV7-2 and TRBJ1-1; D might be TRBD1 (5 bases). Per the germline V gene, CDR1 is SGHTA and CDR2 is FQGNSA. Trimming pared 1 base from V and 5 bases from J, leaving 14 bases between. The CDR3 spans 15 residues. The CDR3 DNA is TGTGCCAGCAGCTTAGTTGGACACGCGGGAACTGAAGCTTTCTTT. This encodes CASSLVGHAGTEAFF.

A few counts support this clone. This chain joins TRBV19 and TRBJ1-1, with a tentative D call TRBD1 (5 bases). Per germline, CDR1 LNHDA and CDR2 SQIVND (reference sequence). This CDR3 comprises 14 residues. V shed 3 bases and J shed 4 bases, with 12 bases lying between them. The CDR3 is CASSILGGSTEAFF. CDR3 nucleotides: TGTGCCAGTAGTATTTTGGGGGGGAGCACTGAAGCTTTCTTT.

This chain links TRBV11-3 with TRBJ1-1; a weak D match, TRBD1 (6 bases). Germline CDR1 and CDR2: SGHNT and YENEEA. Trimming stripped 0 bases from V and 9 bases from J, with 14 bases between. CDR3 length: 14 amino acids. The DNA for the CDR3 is TGTGCCAGCAGCTTAGAAAAGCGGGGGGCGCAAGCTTTCTTT. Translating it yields CASSLEKRGAQAFF.

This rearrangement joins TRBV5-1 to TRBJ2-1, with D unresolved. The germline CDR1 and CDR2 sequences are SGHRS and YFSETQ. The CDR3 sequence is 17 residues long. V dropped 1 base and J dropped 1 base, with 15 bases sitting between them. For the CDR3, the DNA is TGCGCCAGCAGCTTGTCAGGCAGACGACCGTCCTACAATGAGCAGTTCTTC. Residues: CASSLSGRRPSYNEQFF.

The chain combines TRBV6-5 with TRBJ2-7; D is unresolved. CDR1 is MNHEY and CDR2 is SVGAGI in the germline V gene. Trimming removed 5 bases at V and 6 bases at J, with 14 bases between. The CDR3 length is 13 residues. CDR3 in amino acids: CASSRRSTAEQYF. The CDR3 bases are TGTGCCAGCAGTCGTCGGTCCACAGCCGAGCAGTACTTC.

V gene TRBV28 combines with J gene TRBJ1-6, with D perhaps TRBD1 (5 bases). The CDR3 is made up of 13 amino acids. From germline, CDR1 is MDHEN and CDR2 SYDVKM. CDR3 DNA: TGTGCTGGCGGGAGGGGAAGTAATTCACCCCTCCACTTT. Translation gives CAGGRGSNSPLHF.

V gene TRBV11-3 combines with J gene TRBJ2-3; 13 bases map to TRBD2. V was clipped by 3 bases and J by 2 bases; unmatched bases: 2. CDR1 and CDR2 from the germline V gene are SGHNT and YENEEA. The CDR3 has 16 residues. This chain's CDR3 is CASSFGLAGDTDTQYF. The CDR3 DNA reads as TGTGCCAGCAGCTTCGGACTAGCGGGAGACACAGATACGCAGTATTTT.

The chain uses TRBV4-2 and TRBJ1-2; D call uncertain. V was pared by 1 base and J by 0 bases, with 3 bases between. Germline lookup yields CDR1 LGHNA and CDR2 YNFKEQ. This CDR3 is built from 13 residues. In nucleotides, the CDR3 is TGTGCCAGCAGCCAAGCGGCTAACTATGGCTACACCTTC. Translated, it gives CASSQAANYGYTF.

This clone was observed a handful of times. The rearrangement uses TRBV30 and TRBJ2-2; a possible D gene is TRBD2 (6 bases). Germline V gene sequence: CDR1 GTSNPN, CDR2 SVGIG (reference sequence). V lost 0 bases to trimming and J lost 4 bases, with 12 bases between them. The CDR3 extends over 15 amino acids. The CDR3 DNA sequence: TGTGCCTGGAGTGTAACAGCGGGCGGCACCGGGGAGCTGTTTTTT. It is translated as CAWSVTAGGTGELFF. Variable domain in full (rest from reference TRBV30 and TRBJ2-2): SQTIHQWPATLVQPVGSPLSLECTVEGTSNPNLYWYRQAAGRGLQLLFYSVGIGQISSEVPQNLSASRPQDRQFILSSKKLLLSDSGFYLCAWSVTAGGTGELFFGEGSRLTVL.

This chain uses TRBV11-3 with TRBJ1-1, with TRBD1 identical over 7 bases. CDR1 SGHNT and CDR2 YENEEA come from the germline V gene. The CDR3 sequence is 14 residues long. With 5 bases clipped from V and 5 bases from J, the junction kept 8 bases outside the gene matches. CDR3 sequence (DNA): TGTGCCAGCAGCCTAAGACAGGGACGGACTGAAGCTTTCTTT. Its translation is CASSLRQGRTEAFF.

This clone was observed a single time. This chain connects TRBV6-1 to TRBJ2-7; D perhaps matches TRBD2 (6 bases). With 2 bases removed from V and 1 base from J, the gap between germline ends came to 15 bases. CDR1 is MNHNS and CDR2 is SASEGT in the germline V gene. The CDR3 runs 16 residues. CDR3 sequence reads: CASSEMRDRYSYEQYF. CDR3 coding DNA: TGTGCCAGCAGTGAAATGCGGGACCGATATTCCTACGAGCAGTACTTC.

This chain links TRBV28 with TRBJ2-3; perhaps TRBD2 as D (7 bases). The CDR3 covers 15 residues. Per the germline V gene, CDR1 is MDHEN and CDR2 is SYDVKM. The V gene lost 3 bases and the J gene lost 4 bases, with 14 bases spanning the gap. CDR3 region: CASSFPRGGADTQYF. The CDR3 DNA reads TGTGCCAGCAGTTTTCCGAGGGGGGGCGCAGATACGCAGTATTTT.

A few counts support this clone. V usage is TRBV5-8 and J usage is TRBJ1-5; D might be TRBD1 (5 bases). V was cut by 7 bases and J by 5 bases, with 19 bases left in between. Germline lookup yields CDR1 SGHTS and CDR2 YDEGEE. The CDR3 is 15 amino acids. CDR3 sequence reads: CASRPWGEDDQPQHF. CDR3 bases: TGTGCCAGCCGGCCGTGGGGGGAGGACGATCAGCCCCAGCATTTT.

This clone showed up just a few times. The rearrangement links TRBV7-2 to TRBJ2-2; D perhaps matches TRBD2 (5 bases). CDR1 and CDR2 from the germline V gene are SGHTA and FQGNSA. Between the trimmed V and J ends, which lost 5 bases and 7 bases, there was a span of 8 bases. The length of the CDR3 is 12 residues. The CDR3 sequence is CASSQRIGELFF. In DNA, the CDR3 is TGTGCCAGCAGCCAGCGGATCGGGGAGCTGTTTTTT.

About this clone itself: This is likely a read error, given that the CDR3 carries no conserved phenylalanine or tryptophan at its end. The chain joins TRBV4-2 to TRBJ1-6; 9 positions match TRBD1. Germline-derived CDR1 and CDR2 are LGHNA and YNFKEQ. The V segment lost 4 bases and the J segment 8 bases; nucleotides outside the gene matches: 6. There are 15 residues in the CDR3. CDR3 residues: CASSLKQGADSPLHL. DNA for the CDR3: TGTGCCAGCAGCCTTAAACAGGGGGCAGATTCACCCCTCCACCTT.

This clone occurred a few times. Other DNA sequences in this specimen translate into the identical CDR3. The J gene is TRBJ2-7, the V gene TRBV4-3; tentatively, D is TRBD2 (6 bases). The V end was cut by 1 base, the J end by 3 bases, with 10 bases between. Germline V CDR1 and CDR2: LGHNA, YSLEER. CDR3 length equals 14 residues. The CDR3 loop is CASSQAAGGYEQYF. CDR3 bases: TGCGCCAGCAGCCAAGCCGCCGGGGGCTACGAGCAGTACTTC.

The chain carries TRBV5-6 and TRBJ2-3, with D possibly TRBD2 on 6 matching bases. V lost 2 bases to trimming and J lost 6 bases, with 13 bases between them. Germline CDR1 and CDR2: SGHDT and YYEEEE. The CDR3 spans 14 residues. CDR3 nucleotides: TGTGCCAGCAGCTTACGACACGGAGGGGATACGCAGTATTTT. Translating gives CASSLRHGGDTQYF.

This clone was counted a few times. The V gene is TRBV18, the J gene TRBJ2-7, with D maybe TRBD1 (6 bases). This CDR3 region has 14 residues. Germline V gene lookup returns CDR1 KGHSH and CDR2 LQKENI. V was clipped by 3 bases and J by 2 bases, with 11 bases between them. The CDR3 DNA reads TGTGCCAGCTCACCCCAGGGGACCCCCTACGAGCAGTACTTC. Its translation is CASSPQGTPYEQYF.

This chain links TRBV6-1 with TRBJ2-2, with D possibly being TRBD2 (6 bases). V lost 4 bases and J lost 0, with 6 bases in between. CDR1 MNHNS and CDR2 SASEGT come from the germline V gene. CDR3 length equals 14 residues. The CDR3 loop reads CASSGGTNTGELFF. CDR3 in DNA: TGTGCCAGCAGTGGCGGGACGAACACCGGGGAGCTGTTTTTT.

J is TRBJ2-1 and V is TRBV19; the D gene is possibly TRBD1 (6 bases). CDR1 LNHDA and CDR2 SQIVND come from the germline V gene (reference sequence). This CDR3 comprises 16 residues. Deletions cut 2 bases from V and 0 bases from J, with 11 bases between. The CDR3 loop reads CASSIRQASSYNEQFF. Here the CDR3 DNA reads TGTGCCAGTAGTATACGACAGGCGAGCTCCTACAATGAGCAGTTCTTC.